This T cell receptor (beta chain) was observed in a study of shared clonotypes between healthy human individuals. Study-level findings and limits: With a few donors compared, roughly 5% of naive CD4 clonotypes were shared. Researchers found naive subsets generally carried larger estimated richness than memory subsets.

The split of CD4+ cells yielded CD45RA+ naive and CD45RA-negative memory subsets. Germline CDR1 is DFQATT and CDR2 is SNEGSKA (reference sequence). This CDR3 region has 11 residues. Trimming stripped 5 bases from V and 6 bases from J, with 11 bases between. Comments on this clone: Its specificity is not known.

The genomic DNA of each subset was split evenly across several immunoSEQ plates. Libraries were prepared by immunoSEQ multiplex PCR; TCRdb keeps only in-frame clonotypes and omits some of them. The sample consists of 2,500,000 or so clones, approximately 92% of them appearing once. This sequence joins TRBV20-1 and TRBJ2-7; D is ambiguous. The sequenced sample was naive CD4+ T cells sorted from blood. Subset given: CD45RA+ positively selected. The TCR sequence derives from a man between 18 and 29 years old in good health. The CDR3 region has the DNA TGCAGTGCTTCGATCGATCGCGAGCAGTACTTC. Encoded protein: CSASIDREQYF.